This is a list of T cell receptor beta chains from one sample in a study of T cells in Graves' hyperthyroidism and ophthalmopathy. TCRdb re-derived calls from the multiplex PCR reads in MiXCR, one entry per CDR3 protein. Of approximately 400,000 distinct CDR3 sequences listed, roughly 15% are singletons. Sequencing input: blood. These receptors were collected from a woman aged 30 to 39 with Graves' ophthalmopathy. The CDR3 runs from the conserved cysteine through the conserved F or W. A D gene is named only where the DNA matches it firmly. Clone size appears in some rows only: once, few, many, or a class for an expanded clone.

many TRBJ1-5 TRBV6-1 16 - TGTGCCAGCAGTGAACTGGACAAAATCCCTAATCAGCCCCAGCATTTT CASSELDKIPNQPQHF
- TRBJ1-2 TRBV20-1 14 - TGCAGTGCTAGCGTTGCCGAGCCCCTCTATCGCTACACCTTC CSASVAEPLYRYTF
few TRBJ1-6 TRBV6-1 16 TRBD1 TGTGCCAGCAGCCGAAATAAACAGGGGGCGGATTCACCCCTCCACTTT CASSRNKQGADSPLHF
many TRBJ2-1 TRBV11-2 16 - TGTGCCAGCAGACGTATTAGTGGCTTCCGGTACAATGAGCAGTTCTTC CASRRISGFRYNEQFF
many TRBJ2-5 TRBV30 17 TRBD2 TGTGCCTTCCGATCAGAAATCGAGCGGGGGCCGAAAGAGACCCAGTACTTC CAFRSEIERGPKETQYF
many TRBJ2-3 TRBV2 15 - TGTGCCAGCAGGGGTCATGGTTGGGGCACAGATACGCAGTATTTT CASRGHGWGTDTQYF
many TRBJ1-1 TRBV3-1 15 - TGTGCCAGCAGCCTCACGGGGGGGGCGAACACTGAAGCTTTCTTT CASSLTGGANTEAFF
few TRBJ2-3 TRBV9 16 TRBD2 TGTGCCAGCAGCGTAGCCCCCGCGGGGGGCACAGATACGCAGTATTTT CASSVAPAGGTDTQYF
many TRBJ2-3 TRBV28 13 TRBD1 TGTGCCAGCAGGAGGGACAGCCCACATACGCAGTATTTT CASRRDSPHTQYF
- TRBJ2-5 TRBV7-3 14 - TGTACCAGCAGCTTAACGGGTGGCGGGGAGACCCAGTACTTC CTSSLTGGGETQYF
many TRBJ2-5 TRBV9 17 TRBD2 TGTGCCAGCAGCCCCCTAGGGGCTAGCGGGCCACAAGAGACCCAGTACTTC CASSPLGASGPQETQYF
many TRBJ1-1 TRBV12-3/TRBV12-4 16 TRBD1 TGTGCCAGCAGTCCTCGGGACAGGCGATTGAACACTGAAGCTTTCTTT CASSPRDRRLNTEAFF
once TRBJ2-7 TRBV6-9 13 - TGTGCCAGCAGTTACCCCTCAGATCACGAGCAGTACTTC CASSYPSDHEQYF
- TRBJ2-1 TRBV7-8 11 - TGTGCCAGCAGCACCCACAATGAGCAGTTCTTC CASSTHNEQFF
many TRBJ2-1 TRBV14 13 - TGTGCCAGCAGCCAGGGATTCTACAATGAGCAGTTCTTC CASSQGFYNEQFF
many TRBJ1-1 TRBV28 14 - TGTGCCAGCAGTCGTCCTCCAGGCAGCACTGAAGCTTTCTTT CASSRPPGSTEAFF
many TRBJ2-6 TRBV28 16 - TGTGCCAGCATGGGACGAAGCAACTCTGGGGCCAACGTCCTGACTTTC CASMGRSNSGANVLTF
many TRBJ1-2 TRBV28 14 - TGTGCCAGCAGTTTAAGGGGTTCTCTCTATGGCTACACCTTC CASSLRGSLYGYTF
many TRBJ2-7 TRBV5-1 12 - TGTGCCAGCAGTTCCACTGGATACGAGCAGTACTTC CASSSTGYEQYF
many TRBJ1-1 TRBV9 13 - TGTGCCAGCAGCGAGCTGACTTACACTGAAGCTTTCTTT CASSELTYTEAFF
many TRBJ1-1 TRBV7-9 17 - TGTGCCAGCAGCACCCACCAAATCGGGCAGAGGGACACTGAAGCTTTCTTT CASSTHQIGQRDTEAFF
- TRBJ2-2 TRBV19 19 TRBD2 TGTGCCAGTAGTATGAAGACTAGCGGGGGGGCCAGCGTCACCGGGGAGCTGTTTTTT CASSMKTSGGASVTGELFF
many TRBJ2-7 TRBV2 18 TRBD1 TGTGCCAGCAGCGACAATACCGGGACAGCGGCCGTTCTGGTCGAGCAGTACTTC CASSDNTGTAAVLVEQYF
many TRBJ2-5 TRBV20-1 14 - TGCAGTGCTAGAGATGTCGGGTCCCAGGAGACCCAGTACTTC CSARDVGSQETQYF
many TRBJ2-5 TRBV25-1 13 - TGTGCCAGCAGACGGACTCATCAAGAGACCCAGTACTTC CASRRTHQETQYF
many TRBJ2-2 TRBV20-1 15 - TGCAGTGCTCCAGACAGGCGCACGAACACCGGGGAGCTGTTTTTT CSAPDRRTNTGELFF
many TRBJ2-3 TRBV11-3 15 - TGTGCCAGCAGTCTAATATCAGGTTCAGCAGATACGCAGTATTTT CASSLISGSADTQYF
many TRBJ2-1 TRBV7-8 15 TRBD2 TGTGCCAGCAGCTTTGTAGCGGGGGGACACAATGAGCAGTTCTTC CASSFVAGGHNEQFF
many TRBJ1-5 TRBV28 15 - TGTGCCAGCAGTTTAACTGGCAGGGTGGATCAGCCCCAGCATTTT CASSLTGRVDQPQHF
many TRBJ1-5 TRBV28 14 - TGTGCCAGCAGTTGGACAGTTAGCAATCAGCCCCAGCATTTT CASSWTVSNQPQHF
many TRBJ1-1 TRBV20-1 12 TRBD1 TGCAGTGCTATACAGGGGCCGCGTCCGGCTTTCTTT CSAIQGPRPAFF
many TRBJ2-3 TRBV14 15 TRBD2 TGTGCCAGCAGCCCCACGGGACTAGTAGCAGATACGCAGTATTTT CASSPTGLVADTQYF
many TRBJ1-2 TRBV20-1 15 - TGCAGTGCTAGAGCCCACGGGAGGGGGAACTATGGCTACACCTTC CSARAHGRGNYGYTF
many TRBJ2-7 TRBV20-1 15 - TGCAGTGCTAGGGAAGGCCCGGGACTGACCTACGAGCAGTACTTC CSAREGPGLTYEQYF
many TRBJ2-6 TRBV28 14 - TGTGCCAGTAATTCAGGGGCTGGGGCCAACGTCCTGACTTTC CASNSGAGANVLTF
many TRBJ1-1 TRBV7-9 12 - TGTGCCAGCAGCCTCGCCGGCACTGAAGCTTTCTTT CASSLAGTEAFF
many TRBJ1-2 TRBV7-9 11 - TGTGCCAGCAGCTGGGACGCTGGCTACACCTTC CASSWDAGYTF
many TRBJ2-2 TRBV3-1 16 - TGTGCCAGCAGCCACCTCAGGCCAGGTGGGACCGGGGAGCTGTTTTTT CASSHLRPGGTGELFF
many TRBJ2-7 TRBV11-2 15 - TGTGCCAGCAGCTTAGTGGCGGGGCGGAACTACGAGCAGTACTTC CASSLVAGRNYEQYF
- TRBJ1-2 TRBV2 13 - TGTGCCAGCAGTGTTGAGGGTACCGATGGCTACACCTTC CASSVEGTDGYTF
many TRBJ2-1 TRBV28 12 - TGTGCCAGCAGGGAACAGGGCAATGAGCAGTTCTTC CASREQGNEQFF